One and the same sample provided the 18 T cell receptor beta chains below, sequenced in a study of CD8+ T cells in alopecia areata. Extraction of RNA preceded its reverse transcription into cDNA, which served as the sequencing template. The data were produced by immunoSEQ multiplex PCR, yet TCRdb's version contains in-frame clones alone and is incomplete. The sample includes some 30,000 clones, 65% to 80% of them seen just once. Source material: NKG2D-low CD8+ T cells sorted from blood. The source is a human donor with alopecia areata.

The genes are TRBV10-2 and TRBJ2-5; 10 bases are a match to TRBD2. This CDR3 region has 15 residues. V shed 2 bases and J 5 bases; nucleotides not matched to a gene: 5. Germline CDR1 is WSHSY and CDR2 is SAAADI. The DNA of the CDR3 is TGCGCCAGCAGTGAGGAGCGGGAGGGCCGCGAGACCCAGTACTTC. Translated: CASSEEREGRETQYF.

The J gene is TRBJ2-7, the V gene TRBV27; TRBD2 is a possible D gene (6 bases). This CDR3 spans 15 amino acids. V was shortened by 5 bases and J by 4 bases, with 18 bases between the two germline ends. Germline V lookup: CDR1 MNHEY, CDR2 SMNVEV (reference sequence). CDR3 sequence reads: CASSPLGGLQYEQYF. CDR3 coding DNA: TGTGCCAGCAGTCCGCTGGGAGGACTGCAGTACGAGCAGTACTTC.

This clone was seen a few times. The chain combines TRBV30 with TRBJ1-1; D is perhaps TRBD1 (5 bases). The CDR3 contains 14 residues. V was clipped by 3 bases and J by 4 bases, with 15 bases between them. In germline, CDR1 is GTSNPN, CDR2 SVGIG (reference sequence). CDR3 in amino acids: CAWSQLSGLTEAFF. CDR3 in DNA: TGTGCCTGGAGCCAACTATCAGGGCTCACTGAAGCTTTCTTT.

The V gene is TRBV7-9, the J gene TRBJ2-1; a possible D gene is TRBD2 (6 bases). Looked up from germline, CDR1 is SEHNR and CDR2 is FQNEAQ (reference sequence). Trimming stripped 6 bases from V and 0 bases from J, with 12 bases between. The CDR3 runs to 15 residues. CDR3 residues: CASREVSGSYNEQFF. The CDR3, as DNA: TGTGCCAGCAGGGAGGTTAGCGGCTCCTACAATGAGCAGTTCTTC.

The chain links TRBV4-2 to TRBJ2-3, with D possibly being TRBD1 or TRBD2 (5 bases each). The germline CDR1 and CDR2 sequences are LGHNA and YNFKEQ. This CDR3 is 15 amino acids long. V dropped 1 base and J dropped 2 bases, with 10 bases sitting between them. This chain's CDR3 is CASSQGDQPTDTQYF. DNA for the CDR3: TGTGCCAGCAGCCAAGGGGACCAACCCACAGATACGCAGTATTTT.

The chain links TRBV7-9 to TRBJ1-1; D not certain. This CDR3 region has 13 residues. Germline CDR1 and CDR2: SEHNR and FQNEAQ (reference sequence). V lost 5 bases and J lost 1, with 8 bases in between. Here the CDR3 reads CASSGSSNTEAFF. For the CDR3, the DNA is TGTGCCAGCAGCGGAAGTTCGAACACTGAAGCTTTCTTT.

This chain links TRBV4-3 with TRBJ2-1; possible D gene TRBD2, 6 bases. Per germline, CDR1 LGHNA and CDR2 YSLEER. The ends were cut back, 0 bases at V and 2 bases at J, with 11 bases in the middle. The CDR3 contains 16 residues. The CDR3 nucleotides read TGCGCCAGCAGCCAAGATCTAGCGAGTCCCTACAATGAGCAGTTCTTC. It specifies CASSQDLASPYNEQFF.

This sequence joins TRBV30 and TRBJ2-2; perhaps TRBD2 as D (5 bases). CDR1 and CDR2 (germline): GTSNPN, SVGIG (reference sequence). V dropped 3 bases and J dropped 8 bases, with 7 bases sitting between them. This CDR3 is built from 11 residues. CDR3 sequence: CAWSGVGELFF. Here the CDR3 DNA reads TGTGCCTGGAGCGGGGTAGGGGAGCTGTTTTTT.

The chain uses TRBV10-3 and TRBJ2-7, with no clear D. The CDR3 covers 13 residues. Germline CDR1 ENHRY, CDR2 SYGVKD. Trimming cost V 2 bases and J 0 bases, with 5 bases left between them. The CDR3 reads CAISEGYSYEQYF. The DNA for the CDR3 is TGTGCCATCAGTGAGGGCTACTCCTACGAGCAGTACTTC.

The CDR3 region is CASSEGVASSGNTIYF. The CDR3 bases are TGTGCCAGCAGTGAAGGTGTGGCTAGCTCTGGAAACACCATATATTTT. The chain carries TRBV2 and TRBJ1-3; the D is unclear. Per germline, CDR1 SNHLY and CDR2 FYNNEI. CDR3 length: 16 residues. Between the trimmed V and J ends, which lost 1 base and 0 bases, there was a span of 10 bases.

The V call is TRBV7-6, the J call TRBJ1-6; 9 bases fit TRBD1. The CDR3 runs to 15 residues. In germline, CDR1 is SGHVS, CDR2 FNYEAQ. Unmatched junction bases numbered 7, after V lost 5 bases and J lost 8 bases. The CDR3 sequence is CASSRTGGAYSPLHF. The CDR3 DNA is TGTGCCAGCAGCCGCACAGGGGGCGCATATTCACCCCTCCACTTT.

V gene TRBV19 combines with J gene TRBJ1-2; D possibly corresponds to TRBD1 (5 bases). The CDR3 runs to 13 residues. V was trimmed by 2 bases and J by 6 bases, leaving 10 bases between them. Germline values: CDR1 LNHDA, CDR2 SQIVND (reference sequence). CDR3 DNA: TGTGCCAGTAGTATAACGTCGGGGCATGGCTACACCTTC. Protein: CASSITSGHGYTF.

The chain has TRBV29-1 and TRBJ1-2, with D unclear. There are 14 residues in the CDR3. The germline gives CDR1 SQVTM, CDR2 ANQGSEA. Trimming pared 3 bases from V and 5 bases from J, leaving 16 bases between. The CDR3 DNA sequence: TGCAGCGTTGAGACTCCAGAGAGATTATATGGCTACACCTTC. It specifies CSVETPERLYGYTF. Supplemented by reference TRBV29-1 and TRBJ1-2, the full variable domain reads SAVISQKPSRDICQRGTSLTIQCQVDSQVTMMFWYRQQPGQSLTLIATANQGSEATYESGFVIDKFPISRPNLTFSTLTVSNMSPEDSSIYLCSVETPERLYGYTFGSGTRLTVV.

The rearrangement joins TRBV4-3 to TRBJ1-6; D is ambiguous. Trimming took off 5 bases at V and 7 bases at J, with 18 bases between the two ends. CDR1 is LGHNA and CDR2 is YSLEER in the germline V gene. This CDR3 has 16 amino acids. CDR3 region: CASSIETTVKNSPLHF. In DNA form, the CDR3 reads TGCGCCAGCAGCATCGAGACGACGGTAAAAAATTCACCCCTCCACTTT.

Written as DNA, the CDR3 is TGCAGCGTTTATCTAGCGGGGGCCGAGAACACCGGGGAGCTGTTTTTT. It codes for CSVYLAGAENTGELFF. The V gene is TRBV29-1, the J gene TRBJ2-2; TRBD2 matches 10 bases. V trimming: 5 bases; J trimming: 1 base; junction bases outside the gene matches: 7. Germline V gene lookup returns CDR1 SQVTM and CDR2 ANQGSEA. The length of the CDR3 is 16 residues.

The chain couples TRBV7-9 to TRBJ2-7, with D hard to call. The CDR3 loop spans 13 amino acids. Germline CDR1 and CDR2: SEHNR and FQNEAQ (reference sequence). V lost 5 bases and J 4 bases, leaving 12 bases between the germline ends. DNA of the CDR3: TGTGCCAGCAGCCACCCGGCGGAATACGAGCAGTACTTC. This codes for CASSHPAEYEQYF.

The genes are TRBV7-2 and TRBJ2-7; D call uncertain. Germline V lookup: CDR1 SGHTA, CDR2 FQGNSA. The CDR3 totals 12 residues. The V end was cut by 1 base, the J end by 4 bases, with 5 bases between. The CDR3 loop is CASSLGVYEQYF. CDR3 sequence (DNA): TGTGCCAGCAGCTTAGGGGTTTACGAGCAGTACTTC.

The V gene is TRBV7-9, the J gene TRBJ1-2; 7 positions match TRBD1. The ends lost 4 bases at V and 4 bases at J; junction bases unmatched: 9. CDR1 SEHNR and CDR2 FQNEAQ come from the germline V gene (reference sequence). CDR3 length equals 15 residues. The CDR3 protein is CASSSLRQGSYGYTF. CDR3 in DNA: TGTGCCAGCAGCTCCCTAAGACAGGGATCCTATGGCTACACCTTC.